These T cell receptor beta chains were read from a single sample in a study of cytomegalovirus exposure and HLA in healthy donors. Using immunoSEQ multiplex PCR, the repertoire was profiled, and TCRdb retains in-frame clones only, with some absent. This sample carries 50,000 to 65,000 clones, 89% of them seen once, and the ten largest clones take about 16%. The sequencing input was PBMCs. These receptors all come from a woman between 18 and 30 years old in good health and CMV-seronegative. The CDR3 runs from the conserved cysteine through the conserved F or W. Each record gives: clone size, V gene, CDR3 length, J gene, D gene, CDR3 DNA, CDR3 protein. A D gene is named only where the DNA matches it firmly. Only some rows state a clone size, as once, few, many or a class for expanded clones.

clone size: NA; V gene: TRBV27; CDR3 length: 16; J gene: TRBJ1-1; D gene: NA; CDR3 DNA: TGTGCCAGCAGCCGCGGGGTAGACAGAACTAACACTGAAGCTTTCTTT; CDR3 protein: CASSRGVDRTNTEAFF
clone size: NA; V gene: TRBV18; CDR3 length: 15; J gene: TRBJ1-2; D gene: NA; CDR3 DNA: TGTGCCAGCTCACCAAAAGCCGAAGTTAACTATGGCTACACCTTC; CDR3 protein: CASSPKAEVNYGYTF
clone size: NA; V gene: TRBV18; CDR3 length: 13; J gene: TRBJ1-2; D gene: NA; CDR3 DNA: TGTGCCAGCTCACCACCGGCCAGATATGGCTACACCTTC; CDR3 protein: CASSPPARYGYTF
clone size: NA; V gene: TRBV9; CDR3 length: 15; J gene: TRBJ2-1; D gene: TRBD2; CDR3 DNA: TGTGCCAGCAGCGACCGACTAGCGGGAGACAATGAGCAGTTCTTC; CDR3 protein: CASSDRLAGDNEQFF
clone size: once; V gene: TRBV30; CDR3 length: 12; J gene: TRBJ2-5; D gene: NA; CDR3 DNA: TGTGCCTGGAGTGGCCAGGGGCAGACCCAGTACTTC; CDR3 protein: CAWSGQGQTQYF
clone size: NA; V gene: TRBV7-8; CDR3 length: 19; J gene: TRBJ2-6; D gene: TRBD2; CDR3 DNA: TGTGCCAGCAGCTCGTACCGACTAGCGGGCAACTCTGGGGCCAACGTCCTGACTTTC; CDR3 protein: CASSSYRLAGNSGANVLTF
clone size: NA; V gene: TRBV28; CDR3 length: 16; J gene: TRBJ2-1; D gene: TRBD2; CDR3 DNA: TGTGCCAGCAGTTTACCTGGACTAGCGGGAGCCAATGAGCAGTTCTTC; CDR3 protein: CASSLPGLAGANEQFF
clone size: NA; V gene: TRBV7-2; CDR3 length: 15; J gene: TRBJ1-1; D gene: TRBD1; CDR3 DNA: TGTGCCAGCAGCGACCGACAGGGGGCGCGCACTGAAGCTTTCTTT; CDR3 protein: CASSDRQGARTEAFF
clone size: NA; V gene: TRBV2; CDR3 length: 14; J gene: TRBJ2-7; D gene: TRBD1; CDR3 DNA: TGTGCCAGCAGTGGGCCGGGACAGGGCAACGAGCAGTACTTC; CDR3 protein: CASSGPGQGNEQYF
clone size: NA; V gene: TRBV28; CDR3 length: 13; J gene: TRBJ1-2; D gene: TRBD1; CDR3 DNA: TGTGCCAGCAGTCGCGGGACAGACTATGGCTACACCTTC; CDR3 protein: CASSRGTDYGYTF
clone size: NA; V gene: TRBV9; CDR3 length: 12; J gene: TRBJ2-1; D gene: NA; CDR3 DNA: TGTGCCAGCAGCGTAGAGGGGCGTGAGCAGTTCTTC; CDR3 protein: CASSVEGREQFF
clone size: NA; V gene: TRBV19; CDR3 length: 17; J gene: TRBJ2-1; D gene: TRBD2; CDR3 DNA: TGTGCCAGCCGGAGCGGGAGGGCCAGACCGAGTTACAATGAGCAGTTCTTC; CDR3 protein: CASRSGRARPSYNEQFF
clone size: once; V gene: TRBV4-1; CDR3 length: 13; J gene: TRBJ2-3; D gene: NA; CDR3 DNA: TGCGCCAGCAGCCAAGATCGGGGAGATACGCAGTATTTT; CDR3 protein: CASSQDRGDTQYF
clone size: once; V gene: TRBV6-6; CDR3 length: 12; J gene: TRBJ2-7; D gene: NA; CDR3 DNA: TGTGCCAGCAGTTACTCCTTCTACGAGCAGTACTTC; CDR3 protein: CASSYSFYEQYF
clone size: NA; V gene: TRBV15; CDR3 length: 15; J gene: TRBJ2-1; D gene: TRBD2; CDR3 DNA: TGTGCCACCGGAAAACTAGCGGGGGCCTACAATGAGCAGTTCTTC; CDR3 protein: CATGKLAGAYNEQFF
clone size: NA; V gene: TRBV2; CDR3 length: 14; J gene: TRBJ1-5; D gene: TRBD1; CDR3 DNA: TGTGCCAGCAGCCCCGGGACAGGAGGCCAGCCCCAGCATTTT; CDR3 protein: CASSPGTGGQPQHF
clone size: NA; V gene: TRBV2; CDR3 length: 16; J gene: TRBJ1-5; D gene: NA; CDR3 DNA: TGTGCCAGCAGTGTAGACAGTTCATATAGCAATCAGCCCCAGCATTTT; CDR3 protein: CASSVDSSYSNQPQHF
clone size: NA; V gene: TRBV7-2; CDR3 length: 16; J gene: TRBJ1-5; D gene: NA; CDR3 DNA: TGTGCCAGCAGCTTAGGGTGGCCGGGGAGCAATCAGCCCCAGCATTTT; CDR3 protein: CASSLGWPGSNQPQHF
clone size: NA; V gene: TRBV19; CDR3 length: 15; J gene: TRBJ1-1; D gene: NA; CDR3 DNA: TGTGCCAGTAGTATTATCGGGGAGATCGACACTGAAGCTTTCTTT; CDR3 protein: CASSIIGEIDTEAFF
clone size: NA; V gene: TRBV28; CDR3 length: 12; J gene: TRBJ1-1; D gene: NA; CDR3 DNA: TGTGCCAGCAGACTTCGGGGGACTGAAGCTTTCTTT; CDR3 protein: CASRLRGTEAFF
clone size: NA; V gene: TRBV5-1; CDR3 length: 16; J gene: TRBJ2-1; D gene: TRBD2; CDR3 DNA: TGCGCCAGCACCCCTGGCGTGGTAGCGGGTGGTAATGAGCAGTTCTTC; CDR3 protein: CASTPGVVAGGNEQFF
clone size: NA; V gene: TRBV5-6; CDR3 length: 16; J gene: TRBJ2-7; D gene: NA; CDR3 DNA: TGTGCCAGCAGCTTGGTGCCAGGCGAACCCAACTACGAGCAGTACTTC; CDR3 protein: CASSLVPGEPNYEQYF
clone size: NA; V gene: TRBV7-9; CDR3 length: 15; J gene: TRBJ2-7; D gene: TRBD1; CDR3 DNA: TGTGCCAGCAGTCCACTCCAGGGGGCCCCCTACGAGCAGTACTTC; CDR3 protein: CASSPLQGAPYEQYF
clone size: NA; V gene: TRBV7-9; CDR3 length: 15; J gene: TRBJ2-3; D gene: NA; CDR3 DNA: TGTGCCAGCTCCTTTCGACGGGGTAGCACAGATACGCAGTATTTT; CDR3 protein: CASSFRRGSTDTQYF
clone size: once; V gene: TRBV9; CDR3 length: 14; J gene: TRBJ2-3; D gene: NA; CDR3 DNA: TGTGCCAGCAGTCCCCCAGGGGCCCTAGGAACGCAGTATTTT; CDR3 protein: CASSPPGALGTQYF
clone size: NA; V gene: TRBV5-1; CDR3 length: 14; J gene: TRBJ1-6; D gene: TRBD1; CDR3 DNA: TGCGCCAGCAGCCAACAGGGGACGGATTCACCCCTCCACTTT; CDR3 protein: CASSQQGTDSPLHF
clone size: NA; V gene: TRBV7-2; CDR3 length: 19; J gene: TRBJ2-7; D gene: TRBD1; CDR3 DNA: TGTGCCAGCAGCCCTACCCCGGGACAGGGAGGGGGGGGTTCCTACGAGCAGTACTTC; CDR3 protein: CASSPTPGQGGGGSYEQYF
clone size: NA; V gene: TRBV5-1; CDR3 length: 14; J gene: TRBJ2-7; D gene: NA; CDR3 DNA: TGCGCCAGCAGCTTGTTTCACGGGAACTACGAGCAGTACTTC; CDR3 protein: CASSLFHGNYEQYF
clone size: NA; V gene: TRBV9; CDR3 length: 14; J gene: TRBJ1-2; D gene: NA; CDR3 DNA: TGTGCCAGCAGCGCGGACCCGGAGGGCTATGGCTACACCTTC; CDR3 protein: CASSADPEGYGYTF
clone size: NA; V gene: TRBV10-3; CDR3 length: 14; J gene: TRBJ1-3; D gene: TRBD1; CDR3 DNA: TGTGCCATCAGTGACGGGACAGCAGGAAACACCATATATTTT; CDR3 protein: CAISDGTAGNTIYF
clone size: NA; V gene: TRBV7-2; CDR3 length: 16; J gene: TRBJ2-2; D gene: TRBD2; CDR3 DNA: TGTGCCAGCAGCTTGCTAGCGGGAGTCGACACCGGGGAGCTGTTTTTT; CDR3 protein: CASSLLAGVDTGELFF
clone size: few; V gene: TRBV19; CDR3 length: 10; J gene: TRBJ1-1; D gene: NA; CDR3 DNA: TGTGCCAGTAGGGGCGACCGAGCTTTCTTT; CDR3 protein: CASRGDRAFF
clone size: NA; V gene: TRBV27; CDR3 length: 15; J gene: TRBJ2-3; D gene: TRBD2; CDR3 DNA: TGTGCCAGCAGTTTTGGGACTAGCGGCACAGATACGCAGTATTTT; CDR3 protein: CASSFGTSGTDTQYF
clone size: NA; V gene: TRBV5-1; CDR3 length: 16; J gene: TRBJ2-5; D gene: TRBD2; CDR3 DNA: TGCGCCAGCAGCCCCGGACTAGCGGGGGGGCAAGAGACCCAGTACTTC; CDR3 protein: CASSPGLAGGQETQYF
clone size: NA; V gene: TRBV29-1; CDR3 length: 14; J gene: TRBJ2-7; D gene: TRBD2; CDR3 DNA: TGCAGCGCTGGGGGACTAGCGGGATCCTACGAGCAGTACTTC; CDR3 protein: CSAGGLAGSYEQYF
clone size: NA; V gene: TRBV2; CDR3 length: 12; J gene: TRBJ1-1; D gene: TRBD1; CDR3 DNA: TGTGCCAGCAAAGCAGGGGGGTTGGAAGCTTTCTTT; CDR3 protein: CASKAGGLEAFF
clone size: NA; V gene: TRBV19; CDR3 length: 17; J gene: TRBJ2-2; D gene: TRBD1; CDR3 DNA: TGTGCCAGTCCTGCCCCGACAGGGGCGACGAACACCGGGGAGCTGTTTTTT; CDR3 protein: CASPAPTGATNTGELFF
clone size: NA; V gene: TRBV30; CDR3 length: 14; J gene: TRBJ2-5; D gene: NA; CDR3 DNA: TGTGCCTGGAGGGCCACAGGGTCTAAAGAGACCCAGTACTTC; CDR3 protein: CAWRATGSKETQYF
clone size: few; V gene: TRBV29-1; CDR3 length: 13; J gene: TRBJ1-2; D gene: TRBD1; CDR3 DNA: TGCAGCGTTGCAACAGGGGCTAACTATGGCTACACCTTC; CDR3 protein: CSVATGANYGYTF
clone size: NA; V gene: TRBV6-1; CDR3 length: 16; J gene: TRBJ2-7; D gene: TRBD2; CDR3 DNA: TGTGCCAGCAGTGAAGGGACTAGCGGGAATTCCTACGAGCAGTACTTC; CDR3 protein: CASSEGTSGNSYEQYF
clone size: NA; V gene: TRBV28; CDR3 length: 14; J gene: TRBJ2-7; D gene: TRBD2; CDR3 DNA: TGTGCCAGCAGTTTTCTAGCGGGAGGGGGTGAGCAGTACTTC; CDR3 protein: CASSFLAGGGEQYF
clone size: NA; V gene: TRBV7-7; CDR3 length: 13; J gene: TRBJ1-4; D gene: NA; CDR3 DNA: TGTGCTAGCAGCTTACGAGGAAACGAAAAACTGTTTTTT; CDR3 protein: CASSLRGNEKLFF
clone size: NA; V gene: TRBV6-6; CDR3 length: 16; J gene: TRBJ1-4; D gene: NA; CDR3 DNA: TGTGCCAGCAGTTACTCGACAGTTGCAACTAATGAAAAACTGTTTTTT; CDR3 protein: CASSYSTVATNEKLFF
clone size: NA; V gene: TRBV5-1; CDR3 length: 15; J gene: TRBJ2-1; D gene: TRBD2; CDR3 DNA: TGCGCCAGCAGCTTGGGGGCGGGAGGTGGCACTGAGCAGTTCTTC; CDR3 protein: CASSLGAGGGTEQFF
clone size: NA; V gene: TRBV28; CDR3 length: 14; J gene: TRBJ2-3; D gene: NA; CDR3 DNA: TGTGCCACCAAGGGGGGGAGGAGCACAGATACGCAGTATTTT; CDR3 protein: CATKGGRSTDTQYF
clone size: NA; V gene: TRBV6-1; CDR3 length: 14; J gene: TRBJ2-1; D gene: NA; CDR3 DNA: TGTGCCAGCAGTGCTGCGGGTCTCTACAATGAGCAGTTCTTC; CDR3 protein: CASSAAGLYNEQFF
clone size: NA; V gene: TRBV15; CDR3 length: 16; J gene: TRBJ2-7; D gene: TRBD1; CDR3 DNA: TGTGCCACCAGCAAAATATCCGGGACAGGGCTATACGAGCAGTACTTC; CDR3 protein: CATSKISGTGLYEQYF
clone size: NA; V gene: TRBV14; CDR3 length: 16; J gene: TRBJ2-3; D gene: TRBD2; CDR3 DNA: TGTGCCAGCAGCCAAAGGACTAGCAGGCGCACAGATACGCAGTATTTT; CDR3 protein: CASSQRTSRRTDTQYF
clone size: NA; V gene: TRBV7-3; CDR3 length: 14; J gene: TRBJ2-4; D gene: TRBD1; CDR3 DNA: TGTGCCAGCAGCCCCGGACAGGGCCAAAACATTCAGTACTTC; CDR3 protein: CASSPGQGQNIQYF
clone size: NA; V gene: TRBV29-1; CDR3 length: 14; J gene: TRBJ2-3; D gene: NA; CDR3 DNA: TGCAGCGTTGAAATGGCCCTAGTGGGAGATACGCAGTATTTT; CDR3 protein: CSVEMALVGDTQYF
clone size: NA; V gene: TRBV27; CDR3 length: 13; J gene: TRBJ2-2; D gene: NA; CDR3 DNA: TGTGCCAGCAGTACCACAGGGACCGGGGAGCTGTTTTTT; CDR3 protein: CASSTTGTGELFF
clone size: NA; V gene: TRBV11-3; CDR3 length: 15; J gene: TRBJ2-3; D gene: TRBD2; CDR3 DNA: TGTGCCAGCAGTCCCCCCGGGACTAGCCCAGATACGCAGTATTTT; CDR3 protein: CASSPPGTSPDTQYF
clone size: NA; V gene: TRBV27; CDR3 length: 15; J gene: TRBJ2-7; D gene: NA; CDR3 DNA: TGTGCCAGCAGTCCCCGGGGAGGGGGTTCCTACGAGCAGTACTTC; CDR3 protein: CASSPRGGGSYEQYF
clone size: NA; V gene: TRBV28; CDR3 length: 14; J gene: TRBJ1-1; D gene: NA; CDR3 DNA: TGTGCCAGCAGTCCCGGACAGCTGAACACTGAAGCTTTCTTT; CDR3 protein: CASSPGQLNTEAFF
clone size: NA; V gene: TRBV2; CDR3 length: 14; J gene: TRBJ2-1; D gene: NA; CDR3 DNA: TGTGCCAGCAGTGGACTAAGCTCCTACAATGAGCAGTTCTTC; CDR3 protein: CASSGLSSYNEQFF